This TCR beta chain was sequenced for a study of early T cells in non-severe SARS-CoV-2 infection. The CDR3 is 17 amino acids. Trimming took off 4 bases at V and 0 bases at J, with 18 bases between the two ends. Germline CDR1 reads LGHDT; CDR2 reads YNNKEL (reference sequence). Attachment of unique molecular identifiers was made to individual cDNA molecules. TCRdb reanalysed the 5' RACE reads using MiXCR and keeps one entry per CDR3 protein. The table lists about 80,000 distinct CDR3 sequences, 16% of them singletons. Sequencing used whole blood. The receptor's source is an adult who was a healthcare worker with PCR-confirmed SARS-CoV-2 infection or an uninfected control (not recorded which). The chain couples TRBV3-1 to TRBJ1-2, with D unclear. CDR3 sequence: CASSRGSRYAANYGYTF. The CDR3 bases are TGTGCCAGCAGCCGTGGTAGCAGGTACGCCGCTAACTATGGCTACACCTTC.